This TCR beta chain is from a study of T cell responses to AZD1222 COVID-19 vaccine. Study-level points and caveats: Dominant at 160-218 and 743-854, vaccine-associated CD4 TCRs also spanned spike. Spike-specific TCR breadth and depth went up after people got two AZD1222 doses. Repertoire collection took place solely once the T cell response had peaked. Donors were mostly white British, more females; clonal diversity possibly underestimated.

Sequencing used immunoSEQ multiplex PCR; TCRdb keeps in-frame clones, though not all of them. In the table there are approximately 120,000 clones, 90% of which are singletons. In germline, CDR1 is KGHSH, CDR2 LQKENI. Trimming took off 4 bases at V and 1 base at J, with 7 bases between the two ends. This CDR3 comprises 13 residues. In regard to this clone: What it recognizes is unknown.

This chain uses TRBV18 with TRBJ1-1, with D possibly matching TRBD1 (5 bases). The origin of this receptor is an adult in good health. The sequenced sample was peripheral blood, obtained on day 0 of MenACWY control vaccination. CDR3 bases: TGTGCCAGCTCACTAGGGGAGAACACTGAAGCTTTCTTT. Encoded protein: CASSLGENTEAFF.